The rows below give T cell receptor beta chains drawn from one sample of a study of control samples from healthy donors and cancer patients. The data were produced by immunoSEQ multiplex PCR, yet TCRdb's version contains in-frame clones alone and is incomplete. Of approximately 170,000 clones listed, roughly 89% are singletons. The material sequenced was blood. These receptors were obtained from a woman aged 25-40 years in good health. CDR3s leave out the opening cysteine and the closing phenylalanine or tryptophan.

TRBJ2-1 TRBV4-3 ASSQETSGNNEQF
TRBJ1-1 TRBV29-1 SVDTGNTEAF
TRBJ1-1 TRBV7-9 ASGLAGGPNTEAF
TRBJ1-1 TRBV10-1 ASSDRRNTEAF
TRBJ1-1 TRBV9 ASSVGGMNTEAF
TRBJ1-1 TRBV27 ASSLYGDVGTEAF
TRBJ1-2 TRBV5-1 ASSPQGLYGYT
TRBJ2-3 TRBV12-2 ASRLKSGGVDTQY
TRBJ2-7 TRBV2 ASSRDRVREQY
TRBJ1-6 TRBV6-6 ASISPSRGRNSPLH
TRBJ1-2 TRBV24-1 ATSDFGQGNYGYT
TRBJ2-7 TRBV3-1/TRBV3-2 ASSQTSSYGQY
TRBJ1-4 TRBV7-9 ASSSPGQGNEKLF
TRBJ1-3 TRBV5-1 ASSLESSGNTIY
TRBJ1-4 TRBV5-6 ASSFSATNEKLF
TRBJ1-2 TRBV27 ASKGQGAGYT
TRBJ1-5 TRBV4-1 ASSQAGPGNQPQH
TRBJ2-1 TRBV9 ASSVGLAGLHSYNEQF
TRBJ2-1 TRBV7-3 ASSLQGGYNEQF
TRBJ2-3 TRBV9 ASSSGRLTQY
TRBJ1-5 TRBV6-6 ASSYGNQPQH
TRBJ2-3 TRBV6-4 ASSDGETADTQY
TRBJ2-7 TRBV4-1 ASSQEDSGGAYEQY
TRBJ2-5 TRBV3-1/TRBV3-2 ASSGLAGGRTQY
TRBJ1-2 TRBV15 ATSTNRNNYGYT
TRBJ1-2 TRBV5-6 ASSLRGTYGYT
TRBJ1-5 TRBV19 ASSIDRGGGQPQH
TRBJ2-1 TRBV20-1 SATNDNEQF
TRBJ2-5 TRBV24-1 ATSDFSETQY
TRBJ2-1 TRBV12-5 ASGLVPLGNEQF
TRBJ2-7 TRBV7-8 ASSYRDYSYEQY
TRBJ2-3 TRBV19 ASSISGGATDTQY
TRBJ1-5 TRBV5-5 ASSLMVSNQPQH
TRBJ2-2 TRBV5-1 ASSLSGDGELF
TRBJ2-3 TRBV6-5 ASSAQVTSTDTQY
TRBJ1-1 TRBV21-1 ASSDRDRGNTEAF
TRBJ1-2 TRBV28 ASSLWDSGYT
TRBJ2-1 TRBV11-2 ASSLVSGLQF
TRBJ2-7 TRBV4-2 ASSQGGATKPSYEQY
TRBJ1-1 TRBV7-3 ASKNSMNTEAF
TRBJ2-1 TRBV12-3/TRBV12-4 ASINRVNEQF